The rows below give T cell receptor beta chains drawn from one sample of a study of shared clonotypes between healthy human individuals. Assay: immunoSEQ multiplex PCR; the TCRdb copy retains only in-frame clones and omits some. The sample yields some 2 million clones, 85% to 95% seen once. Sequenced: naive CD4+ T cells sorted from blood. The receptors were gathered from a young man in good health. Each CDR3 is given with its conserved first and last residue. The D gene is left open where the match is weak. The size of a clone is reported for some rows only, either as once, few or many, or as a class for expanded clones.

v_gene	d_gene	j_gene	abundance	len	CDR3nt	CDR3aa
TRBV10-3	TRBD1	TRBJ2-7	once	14	TGTGCCATCAGAACCGGGACAGGGATGTACGAGCAGTACTTC	CAIRTGTGMYEQYF
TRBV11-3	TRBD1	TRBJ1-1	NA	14	TGTGCCAGCAGCTTGGACAGGGGTTCCACTGAAGCTTTCTTT	CASSLDRGSTEAFF
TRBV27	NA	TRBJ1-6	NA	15	TGTGCCAGCAGTTTATTTCGGACAGCCAGTTCACCCCTCCACTTT	CASSLFRTASSPLHF
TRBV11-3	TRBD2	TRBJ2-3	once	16	TGTGCCAGCAGCTCGCGAGCGGGGGGAGTCTCAGATACGCAGTATTTT	CASSSRAGGVSDTQYF
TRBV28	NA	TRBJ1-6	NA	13	TGTGCCAGCAGTTTCGGTCAAAATTCACCCCTCCACTTT	CASSFGQNSPLHF
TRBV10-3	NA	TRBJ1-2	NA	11	TGTGCCATCAGGGGCAACTATGGCTACACCTTC	CAIRGNYGYTF
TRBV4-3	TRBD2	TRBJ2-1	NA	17	TGCGCCAGCAGCCAAGATATGGTCACTAGCGGTACCAATGAGCAGTTCTTC	CASSQDMVTSGTNEQFF
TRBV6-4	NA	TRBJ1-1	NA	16	TGTGCCAGAGAGACCGCGGAGCCGAAGGGGGACACTGAAGCTTTCTTT	CARETAEPKGDTEAFF
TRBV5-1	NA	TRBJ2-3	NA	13	TGCGCCAGCAGCATAGACAGCACAGATACGCAGTATTTT	CASSIDSTDTQYF
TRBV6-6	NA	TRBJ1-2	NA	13	TGTGCCAGCAGTTACAGGGGGACCTATGGCTACACCTTC	CASSYRGTYGYTF
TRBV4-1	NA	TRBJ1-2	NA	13	TGCGCCAGCAGCCTATCCTCCGGACGCGGGGACACCTTC	CASSLSSGRGDTF
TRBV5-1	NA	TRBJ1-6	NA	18	TGCGCCAGCAGCTTCGCGACGGGCAATATTTTGGGAAATTCACCCCTCCACTTT	CASSFATGNILGNSPLHF
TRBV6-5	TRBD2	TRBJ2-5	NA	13	TGTGCCAGCACTAGCGGGGGGGCCGAGACCCAGTACTTC	CASTSGGAETQYF
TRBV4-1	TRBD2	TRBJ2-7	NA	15	TGCGCCAGCAGCCAACAACTAGCGGGTACCTACGAGCAGTACTTC	CASSQQLAGTYEQYF
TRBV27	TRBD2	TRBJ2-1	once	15	TGTGCCAGCAGTTTAAATAGCGGGCCCTACAATGAGCAGTTCTTC	CASSLNSGPYNEQFF
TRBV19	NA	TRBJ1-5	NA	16	TGTGCCAGTAGTACCCATTCAACAGGGACCAATCAGCCCCAGCATTTT	CASSTHSTGTNQPQHF
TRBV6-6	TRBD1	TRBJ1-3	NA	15	TGTGCCAGCAGTACCACCGGACAGGGAGGAAACACCATATATTTT	CASSTTGQGGNTIYF
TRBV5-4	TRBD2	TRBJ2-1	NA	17	TGTGCCAGCAGCCGTGGACTAGCGGGAGGGACACGCGTCGAGCAGTTCTTC	CASSRGLAGGTRVEQFF
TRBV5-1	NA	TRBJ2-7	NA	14	TGCGCCAGCAGCTTGGCCAATAGATACTACGAGCAGTACTTC	CASSLANRYYEQYF
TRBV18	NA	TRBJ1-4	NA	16	TGTGCCAGCTCACCACCGATGCGGGGGATGGGGGAAAAACTGTTTTTT	CASSPPMRGMGEKLFF
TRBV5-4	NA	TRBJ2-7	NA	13	TGTGCCAGCAGCCTACACCCCTTCTACGAGCAGTACTTC	CASSLHPFYEQYF
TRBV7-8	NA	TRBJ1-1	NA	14	TGTGCCAGCAGCTTAGCAACCGAGGGCACTGAAGCTTTCTTT	CASSLATEGTEAFF
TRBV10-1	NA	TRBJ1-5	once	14	TGCGCCAGCAGTGAACGACAGCGTAATCAGCCCCAGCATTTT	CASSERQRNQPQHF
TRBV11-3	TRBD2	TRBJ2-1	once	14	TGTGCCAGCAGCCGGGGGGGATCCGACAATGAGCAGTTCTTC	CASSRGGSDNEQFF
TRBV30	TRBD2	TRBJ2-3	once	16	TGTGCCTGGAGTCCCGGACTAGCGGGCGGCACAGATACGCAGTATTTT	CAWSPGLAGGTDTQYF
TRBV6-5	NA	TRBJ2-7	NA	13	TGTGCCAGCAGAAGGTACAGTAACTACGAGCAGTACTTC	CASRRYSNYEQYF
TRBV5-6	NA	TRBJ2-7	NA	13	TGTGCCAGCAGCCGAGGTAACAGCTACGAGCAGTACTTC	CASSRGNSYEQYF
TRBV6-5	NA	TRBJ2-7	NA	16	TGTGCCAGCAGTTACTCGATTCTAACAGCCACCTACGAGCAGTACTTC	CASSYSILTATYEQYF
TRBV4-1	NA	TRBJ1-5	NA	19	TGCGCCAGCAGCCAAGATGTTGGTGCGCGACAGTCTAGCAATCAGCCCCAGCATTTT	CASSQDVGARQSSNQPQHF
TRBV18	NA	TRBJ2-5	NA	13	TGTGCCAGCTCACCGAGCCGCCAAGAGACCCAGTACTTC	CASSPSRQETQYF
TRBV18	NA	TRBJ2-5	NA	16	TGTGCCAGCTCACCTCTGGACAGACAGTACCAAGAGACCCAGTACTTC	CASSPLDRQYQETQYF
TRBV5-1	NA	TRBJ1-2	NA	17	TGCGCCAGCAGCTTGGAGCCTGTCCTGGTGACGAACTATGGCTACACCTTC	CASSLEPVLVTNYGYTF
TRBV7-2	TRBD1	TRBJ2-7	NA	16	TGTGCCAGCAGCCTAACCGGGACAGGGTACCCCTACGAGCAGTACTTC	CASSLTGTGYPYEQYF
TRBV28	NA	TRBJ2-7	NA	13	TGTGCCAGCAGCCGACAGCTCGTAACGGGGCAGTACTTC	CASSRQLVTGQYF
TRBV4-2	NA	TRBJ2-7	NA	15	TGTGCCAGCAGCCAAGATCCGGTTTCGGGGCCCGAGCAGTACTTC	CASSQDPVSGPEQYF
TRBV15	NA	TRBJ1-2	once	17	TGTGCCACCAGCAGCCCCGCCGCGACGGGACTAGACTATGGCTACACCTTC	CATSSPAATGLDYGYTF
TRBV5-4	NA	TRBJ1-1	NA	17	TGTGCCAGCAGCCAAAGTTTAGGGGGGACCTTGAACACTGAAGCTTTCTTT	CASSQSLGGTLNTEAFF
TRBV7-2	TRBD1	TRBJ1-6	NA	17	TGTGCCAGCAGACCGGGACAGAGTTTTCTTTATAATTCACCCCTCCACTTT	CASRPGQSFLYNSPLHF
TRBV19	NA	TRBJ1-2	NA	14	TGTGCCAGTAGTATCCCGAGCCCCAGAGGCGGCTACACCTTC	CASSIPSPRGGYTF
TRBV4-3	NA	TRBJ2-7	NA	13	TGCGCCAGCAGCCAAGAGGGAAGCCACGAGCAGTACTTC	CASSQEGSHEQYF
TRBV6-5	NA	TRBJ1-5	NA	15	TGTGCCAGCAGCCTAGGGGACTTGAAGAGTCAGCCCCAGCATTTT	CASSLGDLKSQPQHF
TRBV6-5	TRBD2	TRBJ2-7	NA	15	TGTGCCAGCAGCCCCGAGAAGCGGGAGACCCACGAGCAGTACTTC	CASSPEKRETHEQYF
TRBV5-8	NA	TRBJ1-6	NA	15	TGTGCCAGCAGCTTAAGACAGAGTTATAATTCACCCCTCCACTTT	CASSLRQSYNSPLHF
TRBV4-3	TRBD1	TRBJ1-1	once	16	TGCGCCAGCAGCCGCAACCGGGACAGGGATTATAGTAAAGCTTTCTTT	CASSRNRDRDYSKAFF
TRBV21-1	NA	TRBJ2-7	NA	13	TGTGCCAGCAGCACGGACTACTACTACGAGCAGTACTTC	CASSTDYYYEQYF
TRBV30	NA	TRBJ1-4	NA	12	TGTGCCTGGACCCCCGGCGGGGGGAAACTGTTTTTT	CAWTPGGGKLFF
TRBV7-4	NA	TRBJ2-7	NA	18	TGTGCCAGCAGCGCCTATAACCCACTTAGGGGCCTAACCTACGAGCAGTACTTC	CASSAYNPLRGLTYEQYF
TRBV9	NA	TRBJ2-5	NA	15	TGTGCCAGCACCGCTCGGGGGACCACCCCAGAGACCCAGTACTTC	CASTARGTTPETQYF
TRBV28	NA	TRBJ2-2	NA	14	TGTGCCAGCAGTTCTTCATCGTACACCGGGGAGCTGTTTTTT	CASSSSSYTGELFF
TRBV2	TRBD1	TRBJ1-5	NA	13	TGTGCCAGCAGCGAACAGGGGGCTCAGCCCCAGCATTTT	CASSEQGAQPQHF
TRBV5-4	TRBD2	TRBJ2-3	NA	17	TGTGCCAGCAGCGGGGGACTAGCGGGGGCCTCCACAGATACGCAGTATTTT	CASSGGLAGASTDTQYF
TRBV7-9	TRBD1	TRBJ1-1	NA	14	TGTGCCAGCAGCGCCTCTGACAGGGGCGCTGAAGCTTTCTTT	CASSASDRGAEAFF
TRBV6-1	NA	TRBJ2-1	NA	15	TGTGCCAGCAGTCGGGAGTCCGTCTCCTACAATGAGCAGTTCTTC	CASSRESVSYNEQFF